This TCR beta chain comes out of a study of blood T cells in healthy people across ages. A second PCR of about 6 to 11 cycles used a sample-barcoded 5' primer and a J-beta primer mix. A single record per CDR3 protein comes from TCRdb applying MiXCR to the 5' RACE reads. The sample includes approximately 760,000 distinct CDR3 sequences, roughly 25% of them seen just once. This CDR3 spans 16 amino acids. Deletions cut 3 bases from V and 2 bases from J, with 13 bases between. This clonotype occurred a few times. Another study also made use of these data, one on T cells of mothers and their children. That source notes: It was found that thymic selection shapes TCR recombination output similarly in related and unrelated pairs.

The origin of this receptor is a boy aged 5-17 years in good health. The sequencing sample was made of blood. The genes are TRBV12-3 or TRBV12-4 and TRBJ2-2; D remains unclear. In nucleotides, the CDR3 is TGTGCCAGCAGTTTGTCCGAGCGTATAAACACCGGGGAGCTGTTTTTT. Its translation: CASSLSERINTGELFF.